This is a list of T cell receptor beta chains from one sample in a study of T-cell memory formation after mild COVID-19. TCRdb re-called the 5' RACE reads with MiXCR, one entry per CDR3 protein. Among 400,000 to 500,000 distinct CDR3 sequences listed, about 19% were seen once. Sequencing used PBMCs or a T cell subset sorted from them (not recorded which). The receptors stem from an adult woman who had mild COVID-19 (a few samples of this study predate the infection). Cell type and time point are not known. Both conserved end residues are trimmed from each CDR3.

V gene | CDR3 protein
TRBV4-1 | ASSQGKGGGSEWTEAF
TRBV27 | ASSLQGAVPTEAF
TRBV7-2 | ASSVDRAANNSPLH
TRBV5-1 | ASSLKERGSETQY
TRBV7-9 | ASSFNYEQY
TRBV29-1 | SVGDRRETQY
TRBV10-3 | AMGQGFTEAF
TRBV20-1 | SAPRRGLAEAF
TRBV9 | ASSPQGTKNTGELF
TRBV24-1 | ATSGKRSGSSYNEQF
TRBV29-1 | SVAPGLAESRDTQY
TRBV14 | ASSRDYEA
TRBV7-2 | ASSLEARDPQH
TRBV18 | ASYNRGNEQF
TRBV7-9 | ASSIGTSDDTQY
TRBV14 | ASSRSGRNSGYT
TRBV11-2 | ASSSPGALH
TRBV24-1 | ATELTGYGYT
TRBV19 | ASSIASGSLNEQF
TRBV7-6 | ASSLVFGGGTYTGELF
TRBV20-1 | SARDRGDDGYT
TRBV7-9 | ASSTGTGNTEAF
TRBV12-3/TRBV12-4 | ASSLQGALGGNTIY
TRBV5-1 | ASSLTGDNYGYT
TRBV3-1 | ASRGEGYETQY
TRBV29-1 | SVATGTGSLGYNEQF
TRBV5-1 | ASSRTSGGAAYEQY
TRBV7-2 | ASSSPGTSGNEQF
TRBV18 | ASSPGQGAYYEQY
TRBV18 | ASSLSRDILFSYEQY
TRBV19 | ASSIDMLAFYGYT
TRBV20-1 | SARLAGVLTSTDTQY
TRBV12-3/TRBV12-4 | ASSLLRGAGGYT
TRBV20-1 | SARGTGTETQY
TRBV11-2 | ASSSLTSGIETQY
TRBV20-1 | SARDPGTNTEAF
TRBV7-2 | ASSPGTSGRAGKY
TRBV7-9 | ASSRRLREAF
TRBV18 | ASSPAGGIKETQY
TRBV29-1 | SVGNNNSPLH
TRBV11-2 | ASSLGSWQGSLGQDNEQF
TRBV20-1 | SARTRGPTSGSATQY
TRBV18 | ASSPMSRNNEQF
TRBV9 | ASSEGMASGSLVYEQY
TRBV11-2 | ASSQTSGGDTQY
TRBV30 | AWSFQGYEQF
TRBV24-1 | ATSDPGTGGYNEQF
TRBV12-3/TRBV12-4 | ASSFPGRGEQY
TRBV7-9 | ASSTVAREGGSSYNEQF
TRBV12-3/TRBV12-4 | ASSSSGMSSYNSPLH